The source of this T cell receptor (beta chain) is a study of blood T cell repertoires in COVID-19 (dated by TCRdb to 2020 to 2021). Looking at the study overall: The collaborator samples originated in the United States, Italy and Spain and spanned the acute and convalescent phases of COVID-19. A de-identified subject ID, COVID-19 status, age in years and sex were almost always included in the sample metadata. The material from the prospective study consisted of cDNA or gDNA derived from T cells, B-cell-depleted T cells, or PBMCs. The dataset comprised deeply sampled blood TCRbeta repertoires from subjects exposed to, actively infected with, or recovered from COVID-19. The samples were drawn from the first 160 participants of the ongoing ImmuneRACE study and from under 1,500 subjects provided by 6 global collaborators. Where available, HLA class I and class II types were obtained from metadata supplied by the sample provider rather than from assay-based typing. A freely available public database, intended as a resource for researchers studying the immune response to SARS-CoV-2, is where the repertoires were released. What the work shows at the level of the full study, not this receptor alone: The amount of clinical and demographic metadata varied by source and participant and was provided uncurated.

CDR1 and CDR2 are drawn from the germline V gene: ENHRY, SYGVKD. The CDR3 covers 15 residues, taking in both the cysteine and the phenylalanine. Only the CDR3 portion is preserved as DNA: 45 bases, with reading frame beginning at the first base. At the junction V is shortened by 2 bases and J by 9 bases; bases outside the gene matches: 7. Each collaborating institution followed its own protocols to collect whole blood in K2EDTA tubes. For TCRbeta analysis, collaborators shipped samples as frozen whole blood, isolated PBMCs, or DNA extracted from either of those sample types. Points on this clone: Which antigen it targets is not known. One base away there is no much larger clone; base qualities are not given.

The immunoSEQ Assay, a bias-controlled multiplex PCR, was used to amplify TCRbeta CDR3 regions from genomic DNA. In the original analysis: Nucleated cell counts per sample were estimated from amplification of reference gene primers within the assay. Sequence reads were collapsed and filtered to measure the absolute abundance of every unique TCRbeta CDR3 rearrangement. For each sample, productive Simpson clonality was calculated as the square root of Simpson's diversity index over productive rearrangements. TCRdb took this table from immuneACCESS and kept in-frame rearrangements with V and J called. Such tables lack part of the clones; where checked against another copy, unresolved V genes explain under half of the gap, and the rest is unexplained. D and trimming come from the DNA, and the V and J calls and clone size come from that table. Recorded for this sample are roughly 700,000 clones; about 87% of them occurred a single time. Of the sample, under 0.3% falls within the top ten clones.

Here the chain combines TRBV10-3 and TRBJ1-6; 7 of the junction bases match TRBD1. The TCR originated in a woman between 18 and 30 years old with acute or convalescent COVID-19. The sequencing sample was made of peripheral blood. The CDR3: CAISEERQGRSPLHF. DNA sequence: TGTGCCATCAGTGAGGAGCGACAGGGTCGTTCACCCCTCCACTTT.